The sequence of this T cell receptor beta chain was determined in a study of Graves' ophthalmopathy and Graves' hyperthyroidism. Study context: The blood sample was drawn at first diagnosis and before any treatment.

As the template, RNA transcripts were used to amplify TCR beta CDR3 regions. HTBI-primed RT-PCR formed the first round, and a multiplex PCR formed the second. TCRdb recomputed calls from the multiplex PCR reads with MiXCR, one row per CDR3 protein. The sample includes 350,000 to 400,000 distinct CDR3 sequences, roughly 14% of them seen just once. This CDR3 contains 15 residues. The V gene's germline CDR1 is KGHSH and CDR2 LQKENI. With V trimmed by 8 bases and J by 6 bases, 9 bases remained unmatched. Aged 18 to 65, hyperthyroidism patients had new diagnoses of under 2 months' duration. The sequenced sample consisted of peripheral blood. The V call is TRBV18, the J call TRBJ1-5; 11 bases are a match to TRBD1. This clonotype was obtained from a woman between 18 and 29 years old with stable Graves' hyperthyroidism. CDR3 amino acids: CASTGTGGFSQPQHF. Written as DNA, the CDR3 is TGTGCCAGCACAGGGACAGGGGGGTTTAGTCAGCCCCAGCATTTT.